A selection of T cell receptor beta chains follows, all from one sample in a study of regulatory T cells in long-lasting Graves disease. A single record per CDR3 protein comes from TCRdb applying MiXCR to the multiplex PCR reads. The sample consists of about 470,000 distinct CDR3 sequences, 20% to 25% of them appearing once. The material was peripheral blood mononuclear cells (PBMCs), obtained when the disease was refractory, from a patient treated with antithyroid drugs. The receptors shown here come from a female donor with Graves disease. Each CDR3 is given without its conserved first and last residue.

>11|TRBJ2-2|TRBV7-3
ASSLDRAGELF
>13|TRBJ1-6|TRBV27
ASSFSLPAGSPLH
>12|TRBJ1-3|TRBV28
ASRLSGAGNTIY
>14|TRBJ1-3|TRBV11-2
ASTSRTELYGNTIY
>12|TRBJ2-5|TRBV20-1
SARGPPLPETQY
>14|TRBJ1-2|TRBV9
ASSSTLLGGPDGYT
>15|TRBJ1-5|TRBV6-1
ASSPLTGPSGNQPQH
>15|TRBJ1-5|TRBV12-3/TRBV12-4
ASSFQVGRNSNQPQH
>10|TRBJ1-4|TRBV4-1
ASSQPQEKLF
>14|TRBJ2-7|TRBV28
ASSSIRDRVSGEQY
>13|TRBJ1-6|TRBV27
ASSSLGSDNSPLH
>12|TRBJ1-1|TRBV5-1
ASSRGQERTEAF
>11|TRBJ2-7|TRBV7-9
ASSHTSSYEQY
>16|TRBJ2-5|TRBV15
ATSSWGTSGIRGETQY
>12|TRBJ2-7|TRBV6-2/TRBV6-3
ASHRPGVSYEQY
>13|TRBJ1-2|TRBV7-9
ASSHGALPTDGHT
>12|TRBJ1-1|TRBV28
ASSPRGGNTEAF
>11|TRBJ2-3|TRBV20-1
SARDGGADTQY
>11|TRBJ2-7|TRBV6-1
ASSQQGRYEQY
>12|TRBJ1-2|TRBV24-1
ATSDPGASYGYT
>13|TRBJ2-7|TRBV7-2
ASSSGENLIYEQY
>11|TRBJ1-2|TRBV4-1
ASSQGTGAGYT
>14|TRBJ2-1|TRBV7-2
ASNTPGASGANEQF
>11|TRBJ1-2|TRBV12-3/TRBV12-4
ASSFRTQGGYT
>12|TRBJ1-4|TRBV29-1
SAQDGATNEKLF
>12|TRBJ2-2|TRBV19
ASIRRPNTGELF
>12|TRBJ1-1|TRBV5-1
ASSSGQGRAEAF
>10|TRBJ2-1|TRBV6-5
ASSYPADEQF
>11|TRBJ2-5|TRBV6-1
ASRRERGETQY
>12|TRBJ1-6|TRBV7-3
ASSLNSYNSPLH
>12|TRBJ1-1|TRBV20-1
SARKGQANTEAF
>14|TRBJ2-5|TRBV6-1
ASKGPYGGSQETQY
>13|TRBJ1-4|TRBV6-9
ASSYTGTGREKLF
>9|TRBJ2-5|TRBV6-1
ASRNEETQY
>13|TRBJ1-1|TRBV29-1
SVEDQAGANTEAF
>13|TRBJ2-7|TRBV9
ASSVGAGSSYEQY
>14|TRBJ1-6|TRBV28
ASSPFGGEYNSPLH
>13|TRBJ1-6|TRBV12-3/TRBV12-4
ASSSYVRTKSPLH
>13|TRBJ2-7|TRBV2
ASSEGGQTTYEQY
>15|TRBJ1-3|TRBV5-1
ASSLVVDPGAGNTIY
>12|TRBJ1-4|TRBV6-1
ASSKQGTNEKLF
>12|TRBJ1-3|TRBV12-3/TRBV12-4
ASRSGGVGNTIY
>13|TRBJ1-2|TRBV4-1
ASSQERGGNYGYT
>12|TRBJ2-1|TRBV28
ASSQLGGYNEQF
>13|TRBJ1-5|TRBV4-2
ASSQDVGSNQPQH
>15|TRBJ2-7|TRBV28
ASSLYAVGQGPYEQY
>9|TRBJ1-2|TRBV19
ASRSIYGYT
>10|TRBJ1-2|TRBV30
AWSGAGHGYT
>13|TRBJ1-2|TRBV29-1
SVESWAGGNYGYT
>12|TRBJ2-7|TRBV11-3
ASSLERFSYEQY
>11|TRBJ2-7|TRBV6-5
ASSYSPFSEQY
>13|TRBJ2-7|TRBV5-5
ASSRTGSTLDEQY
>17|TRBJ2-7|TRBV19
ASSILGGGPEDRPYEQY